Following are 11 T cell receptor beta chains from one sample sequenced in a study of regulatory T cells in long-lasting Graves disease. To make TCR beta libraries, researchers used iRepertoire HTBI primers and Arm-PCR of CDR3 regions. A single record per CDR3 protein comes from TCRdb applying MiXCR to the multiplex PCR reads. The sample has 350,000 to 400,000 distinct CDR3 sequences; 15% to 20% are singletons. Time point defined: newly diagnosed GD, antithyroid drugs for less than 3 months. From PBMCs, RNA was extracted and then used to make the TCR library. These same data were also listed under a study on T cells in Graves' hyperthyroidism and ophthalmopathy.

The material was peripheral blood mononuclear cells (PBMCs), obtained at new diagnosis, from a patient treated with antithyroid drugs. The source is a young woman with Graves disease.

This clonotype was seen at least ten times. The chain combines TRBV12-3 or TRBV12-4 with TRBJ1-2; weak D call: TRBD1 (5 bases). Trimming took off 5 bases at V and 4 bases at J, with 20 bases between the two ends. The CDR3 spans 16 residues. CDR3 sequence reads: CASSPTSGDRPYGYTF. CDR3 in DNA: TGTGCCAGCAGTCCAACCTCGGGGGATCGCCCCTATGGCTACACCTTC.

This clonotype was counted at least ten times. The gene calls are TRBV2 and TRBJ1-2; 7 bases agree with TRBD1. Germline V gene sequence: CDR1 SNHLY, CDR2 FYNNEI. The CDR3 is 15 amino acids. After removal of 6 bases from V and 4 bases from J, the junction contained 11 bases not matched to a gene. Here the CDR3 reads CASRGSRDSLYGYTF. The CDR3, as DNA: TGTGCCAGCAGGGGTTCCCGGGACAGCCTCTATGGCTACACCTTC.

This clonotype came up many times. This rearrangement joins TRBV13 to TRBJ2-1; D not certain. The CDR3 runs 15 residues. CDR1 is PRHDT, CDR2 FYEKMQ, per germline (reference sequence). V lost 3 bases and J lost 5, with 14 bases in between. The CDR3 nucleotides are TGTGCCAGCAGCTTCCCCCTAGGCGGAGACAATGAGCAGTTCTTC. This encodes CASSFPLGGDNEQFF.

This clonotype showed up many times. The chain couples TRBV20-1 to TRBJ1-3, with TRBD1 as a possible D gene (6 bases). The germline gives CDR1 DFQATT, CDR2 SNEGSKA (reference sequence). CDR3 length: 15 amino acids. V gave up 2 bases and J gave up 1 base, with 12 bases separating them. In DNA, the CDR3 is TGCAGTGCTAGACGCCCGACAGGTTCTGGAAACACCATATATTTT. Translation gives CSARRPTGSGNTIYF.

In its sample, this clonotype was seen many times. V gene TRBV6-2 or TRBV6-3 combines with J gene TRBJ2-5, with TRBD2 matching 11 bases. V lost 7 bases and J lost 5; bases outside the gene matches: 15. Germline V CDR1 and CDR2: MNHEY, SVGEGT. The CDR3 covers 17 residues. Here the CDR3 reads CASTSLAGGAERETQYF. CDR3 sequence (DNA): TGTGCCAGCACTTCCCTAGCGGGGGGCGCGGAACGGGAGACCCAGTACTTC.

This clonotype was found many times. The chain joins TRBV2 to TRBJ1-1; possible D gene TRBD1, 5 bases. CDR3 length equals 12 residues. CDR1 is SNHLY and CDR2 is FYNNEI in the germline V gene. V gave up 8 bases and J gave up 8 bases, with 15 bases separating them. DNA for the CDR3: TGTGCCAGCGGGTGGGGGGACCGAGAAGCTTTCTTT. This gives the protein CASGWGDREAFF. The full variable domain, with the rest looked up from reference TRBV2 and TRBJ1-1, is EPEVTQTPSHQVTQMGQEVILRCVPISNHLYFYWYRQILGQKVEFLVSFYNNEISEKSEIFDDQFSVERPDGSNFTLKIRSTKLEDSAMYFCASGWGDREAFFGQGTRLTVV.

V is TRBV29-1 and J is TRBJ1-1; D ambiguous. The CDR3 is 13 residues long. V was pared by 4 bases and J by 4 bases, with 13 bases between. The germline V gene has CDR1 SQVTM and CDR2 ANQGSEA. The CDR3 loop reads CSVGWGAGTEAFF. The CDR3 region has the DNA TGCAGCGTTGGATGGGGAGCGGGCACTGAAGCTTTCTTT.

The chain is built from TRBV2 and TRBJ1-3, with D maybe TRBD1 (5 bases). The ends were cut back, 6 bases at V and 7 bases at J, with 13 bases in the middle. The CDR3 runs to 13 residues. Per the germline V gene, CDR1 is SNHLY and CDR2 is FYNNEI. CDR3 DNA: TGTGCCAGCAGATCAAGGGGCGGCAACACCATATATTTT. Its translation: CASRSRGGNTIYF.

This clonotype was observed at least ten times. The chain uses TRBV7-8 and TRBJ2-2; D may be TRBD1 (6 bases). Germline CDR1 and CDR2: SGHVS and FQNEAQ. V lost 4 bases, J lost 2 bases, and 17 bases lay in between. The CDR3 length is 17 residues. The CDR3 DNA follows: TGTGCCAGCAGCTCCTCCCTGGACAGATTAAACACCGGGGAGCTGTTTTTT. This gives the protein CASSSSLDRLNTGELFF.

This clonotype was found many times. The chain links TRBV11-2 to TRBJ2-2; D perhaps matches TRBD2 (6 bases). V was pared by 0 bases and J by 7 bases, with 18 bases between. Germline-derived CDR1 and CDR2 are SGHAT and FQNNGV. This CDR3 region has 17 residues. CDR3 sequence (DNA): TGTGCCAGCAGCTTAGAGGTTCATCGACGGCGGGGCGGGGAGCTGTTTTTT. Translating gives CASSLEVHRRRGGELFF.

This clonotype was detected only a few times. V and J are TRBV11-2 and TRBJ2-7, with D possibly being TRBD1 (6 bases). CDR3 length: 16 residues. The V gene lost 5 bases and the J gene lost 0 bases, with 17 bases spanning the gap. Per the germline V gene, CDR1 is SGHAT and CDR2 is FQNNGV. DNA for the CDR3: TGTGCCAGCAGCCAAGAGTTCCCAGGGGTCTCCTACGAGCAGTACTTC. As protein: CASSQEFPGVSYEQYF.